Each of the 21 T cell receptor beta chains below was sequenced from the same sample in a study of blood T cell repertoires in COVID-19. The assay was immunoSEQ multiplex PCR, and TCRdb's table has in-frame clones only and misses some. The data show roughly 170,000 clones, around 72% seen once. The sequencing sample was made of peripheral blood. Source of these receptors: a woman at least 80 years old with acute or convalescent COVID-19.

The V call is TRBV7-2, the J call TRBJ2-2, with 8 bases aligning to TRBD2. The CDR3 contains 15 residues. Germline values: CDR1 SGHTA, CDR2 FQGNSA. The junction had 4 bases not matched to a gene; V was cut back by 2 bases and J by 5 bases. In DNA form, the CDR3 reads TGTGCCAGCAGCTTAAACAGCGGGAGAACCGGGGAGCTGTTTTTT. Translated: CASSLNSGRTGELFF.

This clone was counted between two and nine times. The gene calls are TRBV24-1 and TRBJ1-2; possibly TRBD1 for D (6 bases). This CDR3 contains 14 residues. Germline assignment: CDR1 KGHDR and CDR2 SFDVKD. V lost 12 bases, J lost 5 bases, and 21 bases lay in between. CDR3 DNA sequence: TGTGCCTCGCAAACAGGGTCACCCCCTTATGGCTACACCTTC. Residues: CASQTGSPPYGYTF.

This clone appeared a few times. The chain couples TRBV28 to TRBJ2-7; D gene uncertain. The V end lost 6 bases, the J end lost 2 bases, and 11 bases lay between the germline ends. Germline loops: CDR1 MDHEN, CDR2 SYDVKM. The CDR3 consists of 13 residues. The CDR3 protein is CASRIGFAYEQYF. In nucleotides, the CDR3 is TGTGCCAGCAGGATCGGGTTCGCCTACGAGCAGTACTTC.

The chain recombines TRBV7-3 with TRBJ2-1; 7 nucleotides agree with TRBD2. Per germline, CDR1 SGHTA and CDR2 FQGTGA. The length of the CDR3 is 14 residues. V lost 4 bases, J lost 10 bases, and 10 bases stayed unmatched. The CDR3 is CASSWGLTLGEQFF. CDR3 bases: TGTGCCAGCAGCTGGGGACTAACCTTAGGAGAGCAGTTCTTC. Using reference TRBV7-3 and TRBJ2-1 for the parts outside the CDR3, the full variable domain is GAGVSQTPSNKVTEKGKYVELRCDPISGHTALYWYRQSLGQGPEFLIYFQGTGAADDSGLPNDRFFAVRPEGSVSTLKIQRTERGDSAVYLCASSWGLTLGEQFFGPGTRLTVL.

At least ten counts were recorded for this clone. The CDR3 spells CASSSTGTSPSKQYF. The CDR3 nucleotides are TGTGCCAGCAGTTCGACCGGGACTAGCCCTTCCAAGCAGTACTTC. This chain connects TRBV27 to TRBJ2-7, with TRBD2 matching 9 bases. Germline CDR1 is MNHEY and CDR2 is SMNVEV (reference sequence). V dropped 4 bases and J dropped 8; count of bases not matched to a gene: 12. The CDR3 is 15 residues long.

This clone was seen a handful of times. The chain combines TRBV24-1 with TRBJ1-1; D gene uncertain. The CDR3 sequence is 12 residues long. Germline V gives CDR1 KGHDR, CDR2 SFDVKD. Trimming cost V 8 bases and J 2 bases, with 8 bases left between them. The CDR3 loop is CATTGENTEAFF. The CDR3 nucleotides are TGTGCCACCACCGGGGAAAACACTGAAGCTTTCTTT.

The chain uses TRBV7-2 and TRBJ2-2, with 9 positions matching TRBD1. This CDR3 contains 15 residues. Germline values: CDR1 SGHTA, CDR2 FQGNSA. Trimming removed 4 bases from V and 4 bases from J; junction bases left unmatched: 4. The CDR3 DNA reads as TGTGCCAGCAGCTCCAGACAGGGGGGCACCGGGGAGCTGTTTTTT. This sequence encodes CASSSRQGGTGELFF.

The chain uses TRBV7-2 and TRBJ2-1; 7 bases line up with TRBD1. The CDR3 is made up of 15 amino acids. Germline lookup yields CDR1 SGHTA and CDR2 FQGNSA. V was pared by 5 bases and J by 4 bases, with 8 bases of the junction left unmatched. This CDR3 reads CASSRSGTAYNEQFF. The CDR3 region has the DNA TGTGCCAGCAGCCGTTCCGGGACAGCTTACAATGAGCAGTTCTTC.

This clone was picked up one time. The chain recombines TRBV9 with TRBJ1-6, with D maybe TRBD1 (5 bases). The CDR3 covers 15 residues. V was trimmed by 0 bases and J by 6 bases, leaving 10 bases between them. Germline CDR1 and CDR2: SGDLS and YYNGEE. CDR3 residues: CASSVEVQGNSPLHF. DNA of the CDR3: TGTGCCAGCAGCGTAGAAGTTCAGGGTAATTCACCCCTCCACTTT.

The CDR3, as DNA: TGTGCCAGCAGTTTATTCCCTAGCGGGTACAATGAGCAGTTCTTC. The encoded protein is CASSLFPSGYNEQFF. This chain joins TRBV27 and TRBJ2-1; 8 bases are a match to TRBD2. The V gene's germline CDR1 is MNHEY and CDR2 SMNVEV (reference sequence). J was trimmed by 4 bases and V by 1 base; bases with no gene match: 3. The CDR3 loop spans 15 amino acids.

V usage is TRBV7-2 and J usage is TRBJ1-4, with 7 bases identical to TRBD1. V gave up 4 bases and J gave up 0 bases; unmatched junction bases: 8. CDR1 and CDR2 (germline): SGHTA, FQGNSA. This CDR3 spans 17 amino acids. The CDR3 sequence is CASSSGTASSTNEKLFF. DNA for the CDR3: TGTGCCAGCAGCTCAGGGACAGCCAGTTCAACTAATGAAAAACTGTTTTTT.

This sequence joins TRBV18 and TRBJ2-7, with TRBD2 matching over 7 bases. Germline V gene data show CDR1 as KGHSH and CDR2 as LQKENI. The V gene end was trimmed by 10 bases and the J gene end by 1 base; junction bases not matched to a gene: 10. The CDR3 covers 14 residues. CDR3 protein: CATGRVAGSYEQYF. In nucleotides, the CDR3 is TGTGCCACGGGTCGGGTAGCGGGTTCCTACGAGCAGTACTTC.

The V and J genes are TRBV3-1 (or the pseudogene TRBV3-2) and TRBJ2-5, with 7 nucleotides matching TRBD2. This CDR3 is 13 amino acids long. The V segment lost 4 bases and the J segment 2 bases; nucleotides outside the gene matches: 1. Germline V CDR1 and CDR2: LGHDT, YNNKEL (reference sequence). CDR3 in DNA: TGTGCCAGCAGCCTTAGCGGGCAAGAGACCCAGTACTTC. This translates into CASSLSGQETQYF.

This clone showed up just once. This chain links TRBV5-8 with TRBJ2-2, with D unresolved. The length of the CDR3 is 11 residues. CDR1 SGHTS and CDR2 YDEGEE come from the germline V gene. The V gene lost 8 bases and the J gene lost 3 bases, with 5 bases spanning the gap. For the CDR3, the DNA is TGTGCCAGTCAATACACCGGGGAGCTGTTTTTT. Its translation is CASQYTGELFF.

The chain uses TRBV19 and TRBJ1-5; the D gene is possibly TRBD1 (5 bases). Germline CDR1 and CDR2: LNHDA and SQIVND (reference sequence). The CDR3 runs to 12 residues. Trimming cost V 2 bases and J 7 bases, with 6 bases left between them. The CDR3 sequence: CASSIRGQPQHF. The CDR3, as DNA: TGTGCCAGTAGTATAAGGGGACAGCCCCAGCATTTT.

This clone was seen only once. The rearrangement uses TRBV6-5 and TRBJ2-1, with D uncertain. The CDR3 has 14 amino acids. The V gene lost 5 bases and the J gene lost 0 bases, with 8 bases spanning the gap. Per germline, CDR1 MNHEY and CDR2 SVGAGI. Here the CDR3 DNA reads TGTGCCAGCAGTCCTAGGAGCTCCTACAATGAGCAGTTCTTC. It is translated as CASSPRSSYNEQFF.

In regard to this clone: This CDR3 is also generated by other DNA sequences in the sample. The rearrangement links TRBV30 to TRBJ2-7; TRBD2 matches at 7 bases. This CDR3 is 14 amino acids long. Germline CDR1 GTSNPN, CDR2 SVGIG (reference sequence). J was trimmed by 0 bases and V by 0 bases; bases with no gene match: 2. CDR3 nucleotide sequence: TGTGCCTGGAGTGTAGGCGGGAGCTCCTACGAGCAGTACTTC. Encoded protein: CAWSVGGSSYEQYF. The entire variable domain, with the rest obtained from reference TRBV30 and TRBJ2-7, is as follows: SQTIHQWPATLVQPVGSPLSLECTVEGTSNPNLYWYRQAAGRGLQLLFYSVGIGQISSEVPQNLSASRPQDRQFILSSKKLLLSDSGFYLCAWSVGGSSYEQYFGPGTRLTVT.

The chain combines TRBV28 with TRBJ2-3; 9 bases agree with TRBD1. V gave up 7 bases and J gave up 3 bases; unmatched junction bases: 5. The CDR3 extends over 14 amino acids. The germline CDR1 and CDR2 sequences are MDHEN and SYDVKM. The CDR3 DNA is TGTGCCAGCACCTCGGGACAGGGTACAGATACGCAGTATTTT. Protein product: CASTSGQGTDTQYF.

V is TRBV9 and J is TRBJ2-3, with 9 positions matching TRBD2. This CDR3 region has 14 residues. CDR1 is SGDLS, CDR2 YYNGEE, per germline. J gave up 10 bases and V 0 bases, and 6 bases lay outside the gene matches. CDR3 protein: CASSVGVSGSPQYF. CDR3 bases: TGTGCCAGCAGCGTAGGAGTTAGCGGGAGTCCGCAGTATTTT. The entire variable domain, with the rest obtained from reference TRBV9 and TRBJ2-3, is as follows: DSGVTQTPKHLITATGQRVTLRCSPRSGDLSVYWYQQSLDQGLQFLIQYYNGEERAKGNILERFSAQQFPDLHSELNLSSLELGDSALYFCASSVGVSGSPQYFGPGTRLTVL.

This clone occurred a few times. The chain carries TRBV5-4 and TRBJ1-2; D gene ambiguous. The CDR3 spans 15 residues. The V and J ends lost 5 bases and 2 bases respectively, with 16 bases between them. CDR1 and CDR2 from the germline V gene are SGHNT and YYREEE (reference sequence). The DNA of the CDR3 is TGTGCCAGCAGGGCCCGTGTCAGCGCCAACTATGGCTACACCTTC. This translates into CASRARVSANYGYTF.

This rearrangement joins TRBV27 to TRBJ1-1; 8 bases align to TRBD1. The CDR3 is made up of 14 amino acids. V shed 5 bases, J shed 8 bases, and the junction held 10 bases outside the gene matches. The germline gives CDR1 MNHEY, CDR2 SMNVEV (reference sequence). This CDR3 is CASSPGQGTREAFF. The CDR3 coding sequence is TGTGCCAGCAGTCCCGGACAGGGAACTCGAGAAGCTTTCTTT.